Listed below are T cell receptor beta chains from one sample, sequenced in a study of early T cells in non-severe SARS-CoV-2 infection. Each CDR3 protein is one row after TCRdb ran MiXCR on the 5' RACE reads. Of roughly 65,000 distinct CDR3 sequences in the sample, approximately 12% were seen once. The sequenced sample was whole blood. Source of these receptors: an adult who was a healthcare worker with PCR-confirmed SARS-CoV-2 infection or an uninfected control (not recorded which). CDR3s include the opening cysteine and the closing phenylalanine or tryptophan. The D gene is left open where the match is weak. Clone size appears in some rows only: once, few, many, or a class for an expanded clone.

clone size: .; J gene: TRBJ2-1; V gene: TRBV20-1; D gene: .; CDR3 protein: CSARQGIAYNEQFF; CDR3 DNA: TGCAGTGCTAGACAGGGTATCGCCTACAATGAGCAGTTCTTC
clone size: .; J gene: TRBJ1-2; V gene: TRBV4-2; D gene: .; CDR3 protein: CASSQAGRSGYGYTF; CDR3 DNA: TGTGCCAGCAGCCAAGCGGGGAGATCGGGCTATGGCTACACCTTC
clone size: .; J gene: TRBJ1-2; V gene: TRBV10-2; D gene: TRBD1; CDR3 protein: CASSDRGRGGGYTF; CDR3 DNA: TGCGCCAGCAGTGACAGGGGGAGAGGGGGTGGCTACACCTTC
clone size: few; J gene: TRBJ2-1; V gene: TRBV7-6; D gene: .; CDR3 protein: CASSLDGGPYNEQFF; CDR3 DNA: TGTGCCAGCAGCTTAGACGGGGGCCCCTACAATGAGCAGTTCTTC
clone size: few; J gene: TRBJ1-3; V gene: TRBV20-1; D gene: .; CDR3 protein: CSARDSAGNTIYF; CDR3 DNA: TGCAGTGCTAGGGACAGCGCTGGAAACACCATATATTTT
clone size: many; J gene: TRBJ2-7; V gene: TRBV7-9; D gene: .; CDR3 protein: CASSLGAPAYEQYF; CDR3 DNA: TGTGCCAGCAGCTTAGGTGCGCCAGCCTACGAGCAGTACTTC
clone size: many; J gene: TRBJ2-5; V gene: TRBV20-1; D gene: TRBD2; CDR3 protein: CSAPTSGGTETQYF; CDR3 DNA: TGCAGTGCTCCCACTAGCGGGGGGACGGAGACCCAGTACTTC
clone size: many; J gene: TRBJ1-2; V gene: TRBV12-3/TRBV12-4; D gene: .; CDR3 protein: CASRTTATGNYGYTF; CDR3 DNA: TGTGCCAGCAGGACGACAGCTACAGGGAACTATGGCTACACCTTC
clone size: many; J gene: TRBJ2-3; V gene: TRBV15; D gene: TRBD2; CDR3 protein: CATSRDALAGSGTQYF; CDR3 DNA: TGTGCCACCAGCAGAGATGCACTAGCGGGGAGTGGTACGCAGTATTTT
clone size: few; J gene: TRBJ2-2; V gene: TRBV11-2; D gene: .; CDR3 protein: CASSSVGDANTGELFF; CDR3 DNA: TGTGCCAGCAGCTCCGTGGGGGACGCGAACACCGGGGAGCTGTTTTTT
clone size: few; J gene: TRBJ1-6; V gene: TRBV4-1; D gene: .; CDR3 protein: CASSQEWGAVNSPLHF; CDR3 DNA: TGCGCCAGCAGCCAAGAATGGGGTGCGGTTAATTCACCCCTCCACTTT
clone size: few; J gene: TRBJ2-7; V gene: TRBV10-2; D gene: .; CDR3 protein: CASSELFRSSYEQYF; CDR3 DNA: TGCGCCAGCAGTGAACTGTTCCGGAGCTCCTACGAGCAGTACTTC
clone size: many; J gene: TRBJ1-1; V gene: TRBV7-9; D gene: .; CDR3 protein: CASSLVSRVTEAFF; CDR3 DNA: TGTGCCAGCAGCTTAGTGTCCAGGGTCACTGAAGCTTTCTTT
clone size: few; J gene: TRBJ1-5; V gene: TRBV6-1; D gene: .; CDR3 protein: CASTGADQPQHF; CDR3 DNA: TGTGCCAGCACAGGGGCAGATCAGCCCCAGCATTTT
clone size: .; J gene: TRBJ1-2; V gene: TRBV6-5; D gene: .; CDR3 protein: CASSYSRQNYGYTF; CDR3 DNA: TGTGCCAGCAGTTACTCGAGACAGAACTATGGCTACACCTTC
clone size: many; J gene: TRBJ2-1; V gene: TRBV6-2/TRBV6-3; D gene: TRBD2; CDR3 protein: CASSYRGSGGSRGSNEQFF; CDR3 DNA: TGTGCCAGCAGTTATCGGGGTAGCGGGGGTTCAAGAGGTAGCAATGAGCAGTTCTTC
clone size: few; J gene: TRBJ1-2; V gene: TRBV29-1; D gene: .; CDR3 protein: CSVAPGRGDYGYTF; CDR3 DNA: TGCAGCGTTGCCCCCGGGAGAGGGGACTATGGCTACACCTTC
clone size: many; J gene: TRBJ1-5; V gene: TRBV12-3/TRBV12-4; D gene: .; CDR3 protein: CASSLNSGREPQHF; CDR3 DNA: TGTGCCAGCAGTTTAAATTCTGGGAGGGAGCCCCAGCATTTT
clone size: few; J gene: TRBJ2-7; V gene: TRBV6-5; D gene: .; CDR3 protein: CASSSPSGQSYEQYF; CDR3 DNA: TGTGCCAGCAGCTCCCCCTCGGGTCAATCCTACGAGCAGTACTTC
clone size: .; J gene: TRBJ1-1; V gene: TRBV7-9; D gene: .; CDR3 protein: CASSLRERPNAFF; CDR3 DNA: TGTGCCAGCAGCCTGCGGGAACGACCGAATGCTTTCTTT
clone size: many; J gene: TRBJ2-5; V gene: TRBV20-1; D gene: TRBD2; CDR3 protein: CSAAKEGLAVRETQYF; CDR3 DNA: TGCAGTGCGGCTAAAGAAGGACTAGCGGTACGAGAGACCCAGTACTTC
clone size: few; J gene: TRBJ1-1; V gene: TRBV7-3; D gene: .; CDR3 protein: CASSPPGGTEAFF; CDR3 DNA: TGTGCCAGCAGCCCCCCGGGCGGCACTGAAGCTTTCTTT
clone size: few; J gene: TRBJ1-2; V gene: TRBV5-5; D gene: TRBD1; CDR3 protein: CASHAYSGQTNYGYTF; CDR3 DNA: TGTGCCAGCCACGCCTACTCGGGACAGACCAACTATGGCTACACCTTC
clone size: .; J gene: TRBJ2-7; V gene: TRBV18; D gene: .; CDR3 protein: CASSPPAGALVEQYF; CDR3 DNA: TGTGCCAGCTCACCACCGGCGGGGGCCCTTGTAGAGCAGTACTTC
clone size: few; J gene: TRBJ1-6; V gene: TRBV6-6; D gene: .; CDR3 protein: CASLHVLDSPLHF; CDR3 DNA: TGTGCCAGCCTCCATGTCCTGGATTCACCCCTCCACTTT
clone size: few; J gene: TRBJ2-5; V gene: TRBV7-2; D gene: .; CDR3 protein: CASSLLGGGEKFQETQYF; CDR3 DNA: TGTGCCAGCAGCTTATTAGGCGGCGGGGAAAAATTCCAAGAGACCCAGTACTTC
clone size: many; J gene: TRBJ2-3; V gene: TRBV10-1; D gene: TRBD1; CDR3 protein: CASSEGLQGFTDTQYF; CDR3 DNA: TGCGCCAGCAGTGAAGGGTTACAGGGGTTTACAGATACGCAGTATTTT
clone size: few; J gene: TRBJ2-1; V gene: TRBV6-1; D gene: .; CDR3 protein: CASSVWGVGNEQFF; CDR3 DNA: TGTGCCAGCAGTGTTTGGGGTGTCGGCAATGAGCAGTTCTTC
clone size: .; J gene: TRBJ2-2; V gene: TRBV4-3; D gene: .; CDR3 protein: CASSQVAVPGELFF; CDR3 DNA: TGCGCCAGCAGCCAAGTGGCCGTGCCGGGGGAGCTGTTTTTT
clone size: few; J gene: TRBJ1-1; V gene: TRBV7-3; D gene: .; CDR3 protein: CASSLGSHTEAFF; CDR3 DNA: TGTGCCAGCAGCCTAGGGTCCCACACTGAAGCTTTCTTT
clone size: .; J gene: TRBJ1-4; V gene: TRBV30; D gene: .; CDR3 protein: CAWSVTATLLFF; CDR3 DNA: TGTGCCTGGAGTGTGACAGCCACCTTACTGTTTTTT
clone size: many; J gene: TRBJ2-1; V gene: TRBV4-3; D gene: TRBD2; CDR3 protein: CASSQDGGGSYNEQFF; CDR3 DNA: TGCGCCAGCAGCCAAGATGGCGGGGGTTCCTACAATGAGCAGTTCTTC
clone size: .; J gene: TRBJ1-1; V gene: TRBV12-3/TRBV12-4; D gene: .; CDR3 protein: CASSFAVQNTEAFF; CDR3 DNA: TGTGCCAGCAGTTTTGCGGTGCAGAACACTGAAGCTTTCTTT
clone size: many; J gene: TRBJ1-1; V gene: TRBV29-1; D gene: .; CDR3 protein: CSVRGPLTEAFF; CDR3 DNA: TGCAGCGTTCGAGGACCCCTCACTGAAGCTTTCTTT
clone size: few; J gene: TRBJ2-2; V gene: TRBV7-2; D gene: TRBD2; CDR3 protein: CASSSRGGAITGELFF; CDR3 DNA: TGTGCCAGCAGCTCCCGGGGGGGGGCGATCACCGGGGAGCTGTTTTTT
clone size: .; J gene: TRBJ1-1; V gene: TRBV7-2; D gene: .; CDR3 protein: CASSLGDGWNTEAFF; CDR3 DNA: TGTGCCAGCAGCTTAGGGGACGGGTGGAACACTGAAGCTTTCTTT
clone size: many; J gene: TRBJ2-3; V gene: TRBV7-2; D gene: TRBD1; CDR3 protein: CASRKGAVAGTDTQYF; CDR3 DNA: TGTGCCAGCAGGAAGGGGGCGGTTGCTGGCACAGATACGCAGTATTTT
clone size: few; J gene: TRBJ1-6; V gene: TRBV3-1; D gene: TRBD1; CDR3 protein: CASSQAGRGDSPLHF; CDR3 DNA: TGTGCCAGCAGCCAAGCCGGCAGGGGGGATTCACCCCTCCACTTT